The 31 T cell receptor beta chains listed next were all sequenced from one sample in a study of CD8 T cells in ankylosing spondylitis. TCRdb analysed the 5' RACE reads with MiXCR anew, one entry per CDR3 protein. The sample yields hundreds of thousands of distinct CDR3 sequences, roughly 18% seen once. Study-level points and caveats: Apparently characteristic of ankylosing spondylitis blood was a TCR beta motif (roughly 8 highly homologous variants).

These TCRs are of unknown antigen specificity. The specimen sequenced was blood, either unsorted or a sorted T cell fraction (not recorded which). The receptors here all came from a male donor with ankylosing spondylitis.

The gene calls are TRBV27 and TRBJ1-2, with D uncertain. The CDR3 has 13 amino acids. Trimming removed 8 bases at V and 6 bases at J, with 16 bases between. From germline, CDR1 is MNHEY and CDR2 SMNVEV (reference sequence). CDR3 protein: CASSLAGSHGYTF. The CDR3 DNA reads as TGTGCCAGCTCCCTCGCAGGCTCCCATGGCTACACCTTC.

This clonotype was detected only a few times. This chain links TRBV15 with TRBJ2-1, with D possibly matching TRBD2 (5 bases). V lost 3 bases and J lost 0, with 12 bases in between. CDR3 length equals 16 residues. In germline, CDR1 is LNHNV, CDR2 YYDKDF (reference sequence). The CDR3 nucleotides read TGTGCCACCAGCAGGGAATCGGGGAGCTCCTACAATGAGCAGTTCTTC. It codes for CATSRESGSSYNEQFF.

This clonotype was counted between two and nine times. V and J are TRBV5-6 and TRBJ2-5, with 9 positions matching TRBD2. The CDR3 sequence is 15 residues long. Germline V gene data show CDR1 as SGHDT and CDR2 as YYEEEE. J lost 0 bases, V lost 5 bases, and 5 bases had no gene match. CDR3 DNA: TGTGCCAGCAGTCGAGCGGGGGGCCACCAAGAGACCCAGTACTTC. Translation: CASSRAGGHQETQYF.

This clonotype was counted ten times or more. The chain uses TRBV5-1 and TRBJ2-6, with D tentatively TRBD1 or TRBD2 (5 bases each). Germline assignment: CDR1 SGHRS and CDR2 YFSETQ. With 3 bases removed from V and 4 bases from J, the gap between germline ends came to 8 bases. CDR3 length: 14 amino acids. The CDR3, as DNA: TGCGCCAGCAGCTGGGGGTCCGGGGCCAACGTCCTGACTTTC. Protein sequence: CASSWGSGANVLTF.

V usage is TRBV7-9 and J usage is TRBJ2-5; 7 bases match TRBD1. The CDR3 spans 13 residues. J gave up 1 base and V 7 bases, and 3 bases lay outside the gene matches. The germline gives CDR1 SEHNR, CDR2 FQNEAQ (reference sequence). CDR3 amino acids: CASKDRVQETQYF. CDR3 nucleotide sequence: TGTGCCAGCAAAGACAGGGTCCAAGAGACCCAGTACTTC.

This clonotype has more than one count but fewer than ten. V is TRBV5-6 and J is TRBJ2-1; 12 nucleotides align to TRBD1. The CDR3 is 16 residues long. From germline, CDR1 is SGHDT and CDR2 YYEEEE. Trimming took 3 bases from V and 8 from J; bases not matched to a gene: 9. The CDR3 protein is CASSSRGTGGSDEQFF. In DNA form, the CDR3 reads TGTGCCAGCAGCTCGCGCGGGACAGGGGGCTCGGATGAGCAGTTCTTC.

V is TRBV4-3 and J is TRBJ1-1, with D unresolved. Germline-derived CDR1 and CDR2 are LGHNA and YSLEER. This CDR3 comprises 16 residues. Trimming pared 1 base from V and 5 bases from J, leaving 17 bases between. CDR3 amino acids: CASSQATLGLETEAFF. The CDR3, as DNA: TGCGCCAGCAGCCAAGCCACATTAGGTCTCGAGACTGAAGCTTTCTTT.

The DNA for the CDR3 is TGTGCCAGTAAGAGCAGGGGTGCCACCGGGGAGCTGTTTTTT. Translating it yields CASKSRGATGELFF. The chain couples TRBV19 to TRBJ2-2, with D possibly TRBD1 on 6 matching bases. This CDR3 comprises 14 residues. CDR1 and CDR2 from the germline V gene are LNHDA and SQIVND (reference sequence). The V end was cut by 7 bases, the J end by 4 bases, with 13 bases between.

The chain has TRBV5-1 and TRBJ2-2; unclear D gene. The germline V gene encodes CDR1 SGHRS and CDR2 YFSETQ. This CDR3 region has 14 residues. Trimming took off 0 bases at V and 4 bases at J, with 7 bases between the two ends. CDR3 coding DNA: TGCGCCAGCAGCTTGGAATCAGGCACCGGGGAGCTGTTTTTT. It yields the protein CASSLESGTGELFF.

This clonotype showed up many times. The V gene is TRBV20-1, the J gene TRBJ1-1; D remains unclear. The CDR3 is 13 residues long. V was pared by 6 bases and J by 1 base, with 12 bases between. CDR1 and CDR2 (germline): DFQATT, SNEGSKA (reference sequence). As DNA, the CDR3 is TGCAGTGCCCCGGGAGACGGGAACACTGAAGCTTTCTTT. Its protein is CSAPGDGNTEAFF.

The chain uses TRBV7-9 and TRBJ1-2, with 7 nucleotides matching TRBD1. Germline V lookup: CDR1 SEHNR, CDR2 FQNEAQ (reference sequence). This CDR3 is 14 amino acids long. V was clipped by 7 bases and J by 3 bases; unmatched bases: 8. CDR3 in amino acids: CASITDRADYGYTF. CDR3 sequence (DNA): TGTGCCAGCATCACAGACAGGGCGGACTATGGCTACACCTTC.

This clonotype has only a few counts. The V and J genes are TRBV12-3 or TRBV12-4 and TRBJ1-5; D may be TRBD1 (5 bases). The V gene lost 6 bases and the J gene lost 2 bases, with 11 bases spanning the gap. The CDR3 runs to 14 residues. DNA for the CDR3: TGTGCCAGCAGCGGGGTAGGGGGCAATCAGCCCCAGCATTTT. Translated: CASSGVGGNQPQHF.

This clonotype was counted only a few times. The gene calls are TRBV5-6 and TRBJ1-2; 10 bases agree with TRBD1. The CDR3 is 16 amino acids. Germline values: CDR1 SGHDT, CDR2 YYEEEE. V trimming: 4 bases; J trimming: 5 bases; junction bases outside the gene matches: 11. The CDR3: CASSHMRQGAMYGYTF. The CDR3 DNA is TGTGCCAGCAGCCACATGCGACAGGGGGCAATGTATGGCTACACCTTC.

V is TRBV5-8 and J is TRBJ1-3; 11 bases fit TRBD1. Unmatched junction bases numbered 5, after V lost 4 bases and J lost 8 bases. CDR1 and CDR2 (germline): SGHTS, YDEGEE. This CDR3 comprises 14 residues. CDR3 bases: TGTGCCAGCAGCGACCCGGGACAGGGGGACACCATATATTTT. This codes for CASSDPGQGDTIYF.

The chain links TRBV6-1 to TRBJ2-1; 10 bases line up with TRBD1. V lost 6 bases, J lost 7 bases, and 9 bases stayed unmatched. Germline CDR1 reads MNHNS; CDR2 reads SASEGT. This CDR3 comprises 15 residues. DNA for the CDR3: TGTGCCAGCAGGGAAAGACAGGGGGCGCCGAATGAGCAGTTCTTC. Its protein product is CASRERQGAPNEQFF.

This clonotype was picked up a small number of times. V gene TRBV12-3 or TRBV12-4 combines with J gene TRBJ1-3; 7 nucleotides line up with TRBD1. Trimming took 6 bases from V and 0 from J; bases not matched to a gene: 8. The CDR3 is 16 residues long. The CDR3 region is CASSPWTGFSGNTIYF. The CDR3 bases are TGTGCCAGCAGCCCGTGGACAGGTTTCTCTGGAAACACCATATATTTT.

This clonotype was found once. The V call is TRBV2, the J call TRBJ2-1; 13 positions agree with TRBD2. Germline CDR1 reads SNHLY; CDR2 reads FYNNEI. The length of the CDR3 is 16 residues. With 6 bases clipped from V and 8 bases from J, the junction kept 10 bases outside the gene matches. CDR3 DNA sequence: TGTGCCAGCAGGCTACTAGCGGGAGGGCCAGGGGATGAGCAGTTCTTC. This sequence encodes CASRLLAGGPGDEQFF.

This clonotype has a handful of counts. The CDR3 sequence: CSTQDGSSYNEQFF. CDR3 in DNA: TGCAGCACCCAAGACGGGAGCTCCTACAATGAGCAGTTCTTC. This rearrangement joins TRBV29-1 to TRBJ2-1, with D tentatively TRBD2 (6 bases). The germline V and J ends were trimmed by 8 bases and 0 bases, with 14 bases remaining between them. The CDR3 has 14 residues. In germline, CDR1 is SQVTM, CDR2 ANQGSEA.

The chain recombines TRBV21-1 with TRBJ2-1; TRBD2 is the table's D call and was not checked against the DNA. TRBV21-1 is a listed pseudogene. CDR3 length equals 17 residues. The CDR3 DNA reads TGTGCCAGCAGCAAAGAGGAGCGGGAGGGGTCCTACAATGAGCAGTTCTTC. This codes for CASSKEEREGSYNEQFF.

In this sample, this clonotype turned up a few times. V gene TRBV18 combines with J gene TRBJ1-1; the D is unclear. V shed 2 bases and J shed 1 base, with 14 bases lying between them. Germline V CDR1 and CDR2: KGHSH, LQKENI. The CDR3 consists of 16 residues. CDR3 protein: CASSPSPPTANTEAFF. CDR3 nucleotide sequence: TGTGCCAGCTCACCAAGTCCCCCGACGGCGAACACTGAAGCTTTCTTT.

This clonotype was seen only a few times. The junction departs from the called germline gene at one end, perhaps through a read error. This chain joins TRBV6-1 and TRBJ2-2; the D call may be TRBD1 or TRBD2 (5 bases each). Germline assignment: CDR1 MNHNS and CDR2 SASEGT. The CDR3 contains 12 residues. This CDR3 reads CASSLRTGDLFF. The CDR3 DNA reads as TGTGCCAGCAGCCTCAGAACCGGGGACCTGTTTTTT.

This clonotype occurred many times. V is TRBV2 and J is TRBJ1-5; unclear D gene. CDR1 is SNHLY and CDR2 is FYNNEI in the germline V gene. There are 14 residues in the CDR3. With 4 bases removed from V and 3 bases from J, the gap between germline ends came to 10 bases. CDR3 sequence: CASSASSYNQPQHF. CDR3 in DNA: TGTGCCAGCAGTGCCAGTTCGTACAATCAGCCCCAGCATTTT.

The chain recombines TRBV7-3 with TRBJ2-3; 7 positions match TRBD2. This CDR3 region has 13 residues. With 8 bases clipped from V and 5 bases from J, the junction kept 7 bases outside the gene matches. CDR1 and CDR2 (germline): SGHTA, FQGTGA. DNA of the CDR3: TGTGCCAGCGGGAGGGCCGGGGGAGATACGCAGTATTTT. It translates to CASGRAGGDTQYF.

This chain connects TRBV5-1 to TRBJ1-1, with 9 nucleotides matching TRBD1. Germline V gene data show CDR1 as SGHRS and CDR2 as YFSETQ. The V gene end was trimmed by 4 bases and the J gene end by 1 base; junction bases not matched to a gene: 5. The CDR3 consists of 15 residues. The CDR3 region is CASSPSGQGNTEAFF. CDR3 bases: TGCGCCAGCAGCCCCTCGGGACAGGGGAACACTGAAGCTTTCTTT.

The rearrangement uses TRBV30 and TRBJ2-2; 9 bases match TRBD1. This CDR3 has 14 residues. Per the germline V gene, CDR1 is GTSNPN and CDR2 is SVGIG (reference sequence). Trimming cost V 4 bases and J 3 bases; bases outside gene matches: 3. This CDR3 reads CAWTGTGYTGELFF. DNA for the CDR3: TGTGCCTGGACCGGGACAGGGTACACCGGGGAGCTGTTTTTT. The complete variable domain, with remaining parts taken from reference TRBV30 and TRBJ2-2, reads SQTIHQWPATLVQPVGSPLSLECTVEGTSNPNLYWYRQAAGRGLQLLFYSVGIGQISSEVPQNLSASRPQDRQFILSSKKLLLSDSGFYLCAWTGTGYTGELFFGEGSRLTVL.

This clonotype was counted a few times. V gene TRBV20-1 combines with J gene TRBJ2-5; D call uncertain. The CDR3 covers 13 residues. The germline V gene has CDR1 DFQATT and CDR2 SNEGSKA (reference sequence). V was cut by 3 bases and J by 2 bases, with 10 bases left in between. CDR3 residues: CSARDPLQETQYF. The CDR3 nucleotides read TGCAGTGCTAGGGACCCCCTACAAGAGACCCAGTACTTC.

This clonotype has more than one count but fewer than ten. The chain has TRBV6-5 and TRBJ2-7; TRBD2 aligns across 9 bases. Germline CDR1 and CDR2: MNHEY and SVGAGI. V lost 3 bases, J lost 0 bases, and 9 bases stayed unmatched. The CDR3 consists of 17 residues. In DNA form, the CDR3 reads TGTGCCAGCAGTTATTTCGCTAGCGGGACAAGCTCCTACGAGCAGTACTTC. It translates to CASSYFASGTSSYEQYF.

This clonotype was recorded a few times. V and J are TRBV5-1 and TRBJ2-1; the match to TRBD2 covers 7 bases. The CDR3 spans 17 residues. The V segment lost 1 base and the J segment 4 bases; nucleotides outside the gene matches: 11. CDR1 and CDR2 (germline): SGHRS, YFSETQ. CDR3 loop: CASSLSRGLAEYNEQFF. As DNA, the CDR3 is TGCGCCAGCAGCTTGAGTAGAGGCCTAGCGGAATACAATGAGCAGTTCTTC.

The gene calls are TRBV30 and TRBJ2-7, with D perhaps TRBD2 (5 bases). The CDR3 covers 15 residues. Trimming took 3 bases from V and 2 from J, leaving 17 bases between them. The germline V gene has CDR1 GTSNPN and CDR2 SVGIG (reference sequence). CDR3 sequence reads: CAWSTASKRAYEQYF. The CDR3 nucleotides are TGTGCCTGGAGCACCGCCAGCAAGAGGGCCTACGAGCAGTACTTC.

CDR3 amino acids: CASRSTSGGAYQETQYF. The CDR3 region has the DNA TGTGCCAGCAGGTCAACTAGCGGGGGGGCGTACCAAGAGACCCAGTACTTC. The V call is TRBV6-1, the J call TRBJ2-5, with 13 bases fitting TRBD2. Per the germline V gene, CDR1 is MNHNS and CDR2 is SASEGT. Losses at the gene ends were 6 bases for V and 0 bases for J; bases not matched to a gene: 7. The CDR3 loop spans 17 amino acids.

This clonotype was seen repeatedly, ten times or more. The chain links TRBV7-9 to TRBJ1-5; 10 bases agree with TRBD1. The CDR3 loop spans 15 amino acids. The trim removed 5 bases at V and 4 bases at J, leaving 5 bases unmatched. Germline-derived CDR1 and CDR2 are SEHNR and FQNEAQ (reference sequence). The CDR3 region has the DNA TGTGCCAGCAGCGCCGGGACAGGGGTAAATCAGCCCCAGCATTTT. This encodes CASSAGTGVNQPQHF.